This T cell receptor (beta chain) is from a study of patients and donors after allogeneic stem cell transplantation. TCRdb called the RT-PCR reads again in MiXCR, with one record for every CDR3 protein. The sample has about 960,000 distinct CDR3 sequences, roughly 18% seen once. CDR1 is LNHDA, CDR2 SQIVND, per germline (reference sequence). The length of the CDR3 is 16 residues. V trimming: 3 bases; J trimming: 8 bases; junction bases outside the gene matches: 12. The TCR sequence derives from a human donor who was either an allogeneic HSCT recipient or a stem cell or donor lymphocyte infusion donor (not recorded which). It is not recorded whose cells these are; they may come from a transplant donor. Sample: blood, either unsorted or a sorted T cell fraction (not recorded which). This chain uses TRBV19 with TRBJ1-4; 7 positions match TRBD1. The CDR3 nucleotides read TGTGCCAGTAGTATCGGTGCCCGCAGGGGGGAGGAAAAACTGTTTTTT. Translation gives CASSIGARRGEEKLFF.